These 22 T cell receptor beta chains were all obtained from the same sample, sequenced in a study of T cell responses to AZD1222 COVID-19 vaccine. Assay: immunoSEQ multiplex PCR; the TCRdb copy retains only in-frame clones and omits some. The table shows some 70,000 clones, with around 80% occurring only once. The specimen comprised peripheral blood, sampled 28 days after the second AZD1222 dose. These receptors came from an adult who received the AZD1222 COVID-19 vaccine.

This clone was picked up a small number of times. The rearrangement uses TRBV9 and TRBJ2-2, with TRBD2 matching over 13 bases. The germline CDR1 and CDR2 sequences are SGDLS and YYNGEE. The V gene end was trimmed by 2 bases and the J gene end by 3 bases; junction bases not matched to a gene: 10. This CDR3 is built from 19 residues. The CDR3 is CASSVKELAGGPDTGELFF. The CDR3 region has the DNA TGTGCCAGCAGCGTTAAGGAACTAGCGGGGGGGCCAGACACCGGGGAGCTGTTTTTT.

CDR3 in DNA: TGTGCCAGCAGTTACCAGTTGAACACTGAAGCTTTCTTT. Its translation is CASSYQLNTEAFF. The rearrangement uses TRBV6-6 and TRBJ1-1; D gene uncertain. The CDR3 extends over 13 amino acids. Between the trimmed V and J ends, which lost 2 bases and 0 bases, there was a span of 4 bases. Germline lookup yields CDR1 MNHNY and CDR2 SVGAGI (reference sequence).

CDR3 nucleotide sequence: TGTGCCAGCAGTGACAGGGGGCCATATGGCTACACCTTC. Its translation: CASSDRGPYGYTF. The genes are TRBV12-3 or TRBV12-4 and TRBJ1-2; 10 nucleotides line up with TRBD1. The CDR3 has 13 amino acids. The V gene end was trimmed by 5 bases and the J gene end by 5 bases; junction bases not matched to a gene: 2.

This chain uses TRBV19 with TRBJ1-5; no firm D call. The V and J ends lost 5 bases and 3 bases respectively, with 11 bases between them. The germline V gene has CDR1 LNHDA and CDR2 SQIVND (reference sequence). This CDR3 has 14 residues. CDR3 residues: CASSRASINQPQHF. The CDR3 bases are TGTGCCAGTAGTCGAGCCAGCATCAATCAGCCCCAGCATTTT. Variable domain in full (rest from reference TRBV19 and TRBJ1-5): DGGITQSPKYLFRKEGQNVTLSCEQNLNHDAMYWYRQDPGQGLRLIYYSQIVNDFQKGDIAEGYSVSREKKESFPLTVTSAQKNPTAFYLCASSRASINQPQHFGDGTRLSIL.

The J gene is TRBJ1-2, the V gene TRBV27, with D possibly matching TRBD1 (6 bases). V lost 6 bases and J lost 7, with 12 bases in between. CDR1 and CDR2 from the germline V gene are MNHEY and SMNVEV (reference sequence). This CDR3 has 12 amino acids. CDR3 nucleotides: TGTGCCAGCAGGGGGACATTAGGTGGCTACACCTTC. Translated, it gives CASRGTLGGYTF.

The genes are TRBV30 and TRBJ2-6, with D tentatively TRBD2 (5 bases). Trimming removed 7 bases from V and 4 bases from J, with 17 bases in between. This CDR3 spans 15 amino acids. Germline assignment: CDR1 GTSNPN and CDR2 SVGIG (reference sequence). The DNA for the CDR3 is TGTGCCTCGACCCGCGGGCCGGGAGGGGCCAACGTCCTGACTTTC. The encoded protein is CASTRGPGGANVLTF.

In this sample, this clone turned up a few times. This chain joins TRBV3-1 (or the pseudogene TRBV3-2) and TRBJ2-7; no firm D call. Germline CDR1 and CDR2: LGHDT and YNNKEL (reference sequence). Trimming stripped 1 base from V and 2 bases from J, with 9 bases between. This CDR3 has 14 amino acids. The CDR3: CASSQGPVPYEQYF. CDR3 nucleotide sequence: TGTGCCAGCAGCCAAGGCCCAGTCCCCTACGAGCAGTACTTC.

This chain joins TRBV19 and TRBJ1-3, with 9 bases fitting TRBD1. CDR3 length: 15 amino acids. In germline, CDR1 is LNHDA, CDR2 SQIVND (reference sequence). The V gene end was trimmed by 4 bases and the J gene end by 4 bases; junction bases not matched to a gene: 5. CDR3 coding DNA: TGTGCCAGTAGTACGACAGGGGGAACGGGAAACACCATATATTTT. Translating gives CASSTTGGTGNTIYF.

J is TRBJ2-4 and V is TRBV6-5; TRBD2 matches at 8 bases. Germline-derived CDR1 and CDR2 are MNHEY and SVGAGI. CDR3 length: 15 residues. Germline trimming cut 6 bases from V and 7 bases from J; bases unmatched to any gene: 11. CDR3 region: CASSPPAGGGNIQYF. For the CDR3, the DNA is TGTGCCAGCAGCCCCCCTGCGGGGGGTGGGAACATTCAGTACTTC.

V gene TRBV3-1 (or the pseudogene TRBV3-2) combines with J gene TRBJ2-4; D ambiguous. Germline CDR1 reads LGHDT; CDR2 reads YNNKEL (reference sequence). V lost 1 base, J lost 0 bases, and 7 bases lay in between. CDR3 size: 15 residues. The CDR3, as DNA: TGTGCCAGCAGCCAAGTCGGTCTAGCCAAAAACATTCAGTACTTC. This translates into CASSQVGLAKNIQYF.

The chain is built from TRBV4-1 and TRBJ2-5; 8 positions agree with TRBD1. This CDR3 has 15 amino acids. The V gene end was trimmed by 3 bases and the J gene end by 5 bases; junction bases not matched to a gene: 8. Germline loops: CDR1 MGHRA, CDR2 YSYEKL. The CDR3 nucleotides read TGCGCCAGCAGCCAGGGGGGACAGGAGGTGGAGACCCAGTACTTC. It specifies CASSQGGQEVETQYF.

V usage is TRBV7-2 and J usage is TRBJ1-4; a weak D match, TRBD1 (6 bases). This CDR3 comprises 15 residues. Germline V gene lookup returns CDR1 SGHTA and CDR2 FQGNSA. V gave up 7 bases and J gave up 2 bases, with 14 bases separating them. The CDR3 nucleotides read TGTGCCAGCAAATTAGGGGGTGTCACTAATGAAAAACTGTTTTTT. It is translated as CASKLGGVTNEKLFF.

This rearrangement joins TRBV20-1 to TRBJ1-6; D not resolved. The CDR3 sequence is 13 residues long. V lost 3 bases, J lost 10 bases, and 13 bases lay in between. Looked up from germline, CDR1 is DFQATT and CDR2 is SNEGSKA (reference sequence). In DNA form, the CDR3 reads TGCAGTGCTAGTGATGGGCCCCAATCACCCCTCCACTTT. Its protein is CSASDGPQSPLHF.

V usage is TRBV24-1 and J usage is TRBJ2-5; D ambiguous. This CDR3 spans 13 amino acids. V was clipped by 0 bases and J by 3 bases, with 4 bases between them. Germline lookup yields CDR1 KGHDR and CDR2 SFDVKD. The CDR3 region has the DNA TGTGCCACCAGTGATTTGGGGGAAGAGACCCAGTACTTC. Translating gives CATSDLGEETQYF.

The chain combines TRBV7-2 with TRBJ2-3, with D perhaps TRBD1 or TRBD2 (6 bases each). Trimming removed 7 bases from V and 0 bases from J, with 17 bases in between. The CDR3 runs 16 residues. Germline CDR1 SGHTA, CDR2 FQGNSA. CDR3 protein: CASNPMTGASTDTQYF. The CDR3 bases are TGTGCCAGCAACCCGATGACGGGGGCGAGCACAGATACGCAGTATTTT.

The V and J genes are TRBV27 and TRBJ2-5; tentative D call: TRBD2 (5 bases). Trimming shortened V by 6 bases and J by 4 bases, and 15 bases separated the two germline ends. This CDR3 has 14 residues. CDR1 MNHEY and CDR2 SMNVEV come from the germline V gene (reference sequence). CDR3 in DNA: TGTGCCAGCAGACCGGGCGGGTGGAGAGAGACCCAGTACTTC. Translated, it gives CASRPGGWRETQYF.

The chain joins TRBV11-2 to TRBJ1-1, with D perhaps matching TRBD1 (5 bases). The CDR3 loop spans 15 amino acids. The V gene's germline CDR1 is SGHAT and CDR2 FQNNGV. The V end lost 5 bases, the J end lost 1 base, and 14 bases lay between the germline ends. The CDR3: CASSVSGTANTEAFF. CDR3 DNA: TGTGCCAGCAGCGTCTCCGGGACGGCGAACACTGAAGCTTTCTTT. Together with reference TRBV11-2 and TRBJ1-1, the CDR3 gives the full variable domain: EAGVAQSPRYKIIEKRQSVAFWCNPISGHATLYWYQQILGQGPKLLIQFQNNGVVDDSQLPKDRFSAERLKGVDSTLKIQPAKLEDSAVYLCASSVSGTANTEAFFGQGTRLTVV.

The V and J genes are TRBV5-8 and TRBJ2-7, with TRBD1 identical over 9 bases. This CDR3 spans 14 amino acids. From germline, CDR1 is SGHTS and CDR2 YDEGEE. The trim removed 0 bases at V and 3 bases at J, leaving 1 base unmatched. The DNA of the CDR3 is TGTGCCAGCAGCTTGGGGGGACAGGGCTACGAGCAGTACTTC. This gives the protein CASSLGGQGYEQYF.

The chain carries TRBV4-1 and TRBJ1-1, with 8 positions matching TRBD1. The ends lost 8 bases at V and 5 bases at J; junction bases unmatched: 16. The CDR3 extends over 16 amino acids. Germline CDR1 and CDR2: MGHRA and YSYEKL. The CDR3 DNA reads TGCGCCAGCGACGAAGTTCAGGGGGCCCAAGAGACTGAAGCTTTCTTT. Protein product: CASDEVQGAQETEAFF.

This chain uses TRBV19 with TRBJ1-1, with D possibly being TRBD1 (5 bases). There are 11 residues in the CDR3. The V and J ends lost 9 bases and 7 bases respectively, with 12 bases between them. Germline V lookup: CDR1 LNHDA, CDR2 SQIVND (reference sequence). CDR3 amino acids: CASSEQVEAFF. DNA of the CDR3: TGTGCCAGCAGCGAACAGGTTGAAGCTTTCTTT.

The genes are TRBV30 and TRBJ2-1; D remains ambiguous. The V and J ends lost 0 bases and 4 bases respectively, with 13 bases between them. The CDR3 extends over 15 amino acids. The germline V gene encodes CDR1 GTSNPN and CDR2 SVGIG (reference sequence). The chain's CDR3 is CAWSVARPSYNEQFF. CDR3 coding DNA: TGTGCCTGGAGTGTAGCTAGACCCTCGTACAATGAGCAGTTCTTC.

The chain has TRBV19 and TRBJ1-6, with a tentative D call TRBD1 (6 bases). The V end was cut by 6 bases, the J end by 9 bases, with 18 bases between. Looked up from germline, CDR1 is LNHDA and CDR2 is SQIVND (reference sequence). This CDR3 contains 15 residues. The CDR3 nucleotides are TGTGCCAGTAGAAACTTACAGGGTGTCAGTTCACCCCTCCACTTT. The encoded protein is CASRNLQGVSSPLHF.